This T cell receptor beta chain is drawn from a study of blood T cell repertoires in COVID-19. Recovery among Cohort 3 donors was established by two negative PCRs, clearance, or symptom resolution. Per the original methods: Amplified reference gene primers provided the basis for estimating nucleated cell counts. TCRdb keeps only in-frame clones here, not all; method: immunoSEQ multiplex PCR. D and trimming come from the DNA, and the V and J calls and clone size come from that table. This table holds around 310,000 clones, around nine tenths found once. Unmatched junction bases numbered 6, after V lost 3 bases and J lost 4 bases. The CDR3 is 15 amino acids. Germline V gene data show CDR1 as MDHEN and CDR2 as SYDVKM.

V and J are TRBV28 and TRBJ2-7; 10 nucleotides match TRBD2. The sequencing sample was made of PBMCs or T cells enriched from blood (not recorded which). The source is a woman in her thirties who had recovered from COVID-19. In nucleotides, the CDR3 is TGTGCCAGCAGTTTGTCTAGCGGGAGTAGGTACGAGCAGTACTTC. This sequence encodes CASSLSSGSRYEQYF.